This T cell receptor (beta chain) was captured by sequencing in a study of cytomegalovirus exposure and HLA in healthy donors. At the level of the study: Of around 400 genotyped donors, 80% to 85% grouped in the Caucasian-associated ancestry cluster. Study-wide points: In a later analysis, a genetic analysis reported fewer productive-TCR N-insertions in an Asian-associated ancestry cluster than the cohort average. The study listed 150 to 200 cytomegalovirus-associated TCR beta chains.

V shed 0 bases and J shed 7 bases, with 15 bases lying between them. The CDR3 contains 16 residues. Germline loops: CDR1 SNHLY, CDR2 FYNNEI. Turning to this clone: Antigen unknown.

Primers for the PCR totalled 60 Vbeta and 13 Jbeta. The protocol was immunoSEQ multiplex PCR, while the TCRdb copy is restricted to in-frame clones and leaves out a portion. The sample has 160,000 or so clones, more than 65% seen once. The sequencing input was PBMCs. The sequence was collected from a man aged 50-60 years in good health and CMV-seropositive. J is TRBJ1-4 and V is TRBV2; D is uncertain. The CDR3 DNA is TGTGCCAGCAGTGAAGCGCTTGACCGAGGCGGTGAAAAACTGTTTTTT. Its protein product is CASSEALDRGGEKLFF.